These 27 T cell receptor beta chains were all obtained from the same sample, sequenced in a study of blood T cell repertoires in COVID-19. Clones were sequenced by immunoSEQ multiplex PCR, and TCRdb holds only the in-frame ones, with some missing. The repertoire has tens of thousands of clones, roughly 88% of them found once; the top ten carry roughly 8.1%. Sequenced material: peripheral blood. All receptors derive from a woman in her 70s with acute or convalescent COVID-19.

This clone was observed a single time. The chain is built from TRBV5-4 and TRBJ2-3; 9 positions match TRBD2. Unmatched junction bases numbered 4, after V lost 4 bases and J lost 1 base. The germline V gene has CDR1 SGHNT and CDR2 YYREEE (reference sequence). CDR3 length: 15 amino acids. For the CDR3, the DNA is TGTGCCAGCAGCACCTTAGCGGGGGGCACAGATACGCAGTATTTT. Translated: CASSTLAGGTDTQYF.

A single count supports this clone. The chain employs TRBV29-1 and TRBJ2-1; D unclear. V gave up 6 bases and J gave up 6 bases, with 12 bases separating them. The CDR3 length is 12 residues. Looked up from germline, CDR1 is SQVTM and CDR2 is ANQGSEA. The chain's CDR3 is CSVGVSSNEQFF. The CDR3 DNA reads as TGCAGCGTCGGAGTTAGTTCCAATGAGCAGTTCTTC.

V gene TRBV7-9 combines with J gene TRBJ1-4; 10 bases are a match to TRBD1. Unmatched junction bases numbered 1, after V lost 1 base and J lost 5 bases. The CDR3 spans 15 residues. CDR1 and CDR2 from the germline V gene are SEHNR and FQNEAQ (reference sequence). The chain's CDR3 is CASSLVGQGNEKLFF. CDR3 bases: TGTGCCAGCAGCTTAGTGGGACAGGGGAATGAAAAACTGTTTTTT.

This rearrangement joins TRBV27 to TRBJ1-6; 8 bases are shared with TRBD1. Germline V gene sequence: CDR1 MNHEY, CDR2 SMNVEV (reference sequence). The length of the CDR3 is 15 residues. The junction had 8 bases not matched to a gene; V was cut back by 6 bases and J by 7 bases. CDR3 sequence: CASSPIRTGNSPLHF. The CDR3 DNA follows: TGTGCCAGCAGCCCGATAAGGACAGGGAATTCACCCCTCCACTTT.

The rearrangement uses TRBV5-1 and TRBJ1-1; D is undetermined. The V gene lost 4 bases and the J gene lost 2 bases, with 12 bases spanning the gap. The germline gives CDR1 SGHRS, CDR2 YFSETQ. This CDR3 has 14 amino acids. CDR3 loop: CASSLTSSNTEAFF. The CDR3 DNA follows: TGCGCCAGCAGCCTGACCAGTAGCAACACTGAAGCTTTCTTT. The full variable domain, its missing parts supplied by reference TRBV5-1 and TRBJ1-1, is KAGVTQTPRYLIKTRGQQVTLSCSPISGHRSVSWYQQTPGQGLQFLFEYFSETQRNKGNFPGRFSGRQFSNSRSEMNVSTLELGDSALYLCASSLTSSNTEAFFGQGTRLTVV.

This chain links TRBV5-1 with TRBJ2-7; D perhaps matches TRBD1 (6 bases). Trimming removed 1 base at V and 2 bases at J, with 10 bases between. The CDR3 has 14 amino acids. Per the germline V gene, CDR1 is SGHRS and CDR2 is YFSETQ. The CDR3 DNA is TGCGCCAGCAGCTTGTCCGGACAGACCTACGAGCAGTACTTC. Protein sequence: CASSLSGQTYEQYF.

The sample holds one count of this clone. The chain combines TRBV11-2 with TRBJ2-2, with a possible D match to TRBD1 (6 bases). The CDR3 extends over 15 amino acids. Deletions cut 1 base from V and 2 bases from J, with 8 bases between. CDR1 SGHAT and CDR2 FQNNGV come from the germline V gene. As DNA, the CDR3 is TGTGCCAGCAGCTTAGGACAGGCCAACACCGGGGAGCTGTTTTTT. It codes for CASSLGQANTGELFF.

The V and J genes are TRBV18 and TRBJ2-5; 7 nucleotides agree with TRBD1. With 1 base clipped from V and 5 bases from J, the junction kept 7 bases outside the gene matches. There are 15 residues in the CDR3. The germline V gene encodes CDR1 KGHSH and CDR2 LQKENI. The CDR3 DNA follows: TGTGCCAGCTCACCACTAGGGACAGCCGGGGAGACCCAGTACTTC. Translating gives CASSPLGTAGETQYF. The complete variable domain, with remaining parts taken from reference TRBV18 and TRBJ2-5, reads NAGVMQNPRHLVRRRGQEARLRCSPMKGHSHVYWYRQLPEEGLKFMVYLQKENIIDESGMPKERFSAEFPKEGPSILRIQQVVRGDSAAYFCASSPLGTAGETQYFGPGTRLLVL.

In nucleotides, the CDR3 is TGCGCCAGCAGCCGAGGGACAGACAATCAGCCCCAGCATTTT. Amino acids: CASSRGTDNQPQHF. The V gene is TRBV5-1, the J gene TRBJ1-5, with 7 bases that match TRBD1. Trimming removed 4 bases from V and 3 bases from J; junction bases left unmatched: 4. Germline V CDR1 and CDR2: SGHRS, YFSETQ. This CDR3 is built from 14 residues.

This clone has a handful of counts. V is TRBV2 and J is TRBJ2-7; 8 bases match TRBD1. From germline, CDR1 is SNHLY and CDR2 FYNNEI. The CDR3 totals 14 residues. The junction had 6 bases not matched to a gene; V was cut back by 4 bases and J by 4 bases. CDR3: CASSADRVGYEQYF. The CDR3, as DNA: TGTGCCAGCAGTGCGGACAGGGTGGGGTACGAGCAGTACTTC.

The V gene is TRBV12-5, the J gene TRBJ2-1; D possibly corresponds to TRBD2 (5 bases). The CDR3 has 13 amino acids. CDR1 LGHNT and CDR2 FRNRAP come from the germline V gene. The V gene lost 1 base and the J gene lost 7 bases, with 8 bases spanning the gap. CDR3 residues: CASGLERGNEQFF. CDR3 DNA sequence: TGTGCTAGTGGTTTGGAACGAGGGAATGAGCAGTTCTTC. Supplemented by reference TRBV12-5 and TRBJ2-1, the full variable domain reads DARVTQTPRHKVTEMGQEVTMRCQPILGHNTVFWYRQTMMQGLELLAYFRNRAPLDDSGMPKDRFSAEMPDATLATLKIQPSEPRDSAVYFCASGLERGNEQFFGPGTRLTVL.

This clone was detected only once. This CDR3 reads CASSTQLAGLYEQFF. In DNA form, the CDR3 reads TGTGCCAGTAGTACCCAACTAGCGGGACTCTATGAGCAGTTCTTC. The gene calls are TRBV19 and TRBJ2-1; 10 nucleotides align to TRBD2. The CDR3 is 15 residues long. Looked up from germline, CDR1 is LNHDA and CDR2 is SQIVND (reference sequence). Trimming cost V 4 bases and J 8 bases; bases outside gene matches: 8. Full variable domain (outside the CDR3, taken from reference TRBV19 and TRBJ2-1): DGGITQSPKYLFRKEGQNVTLSCEQNLNHDAMYWYRQDPGQGLRLIYYSQIVNDFQKGDIAEGYSVSREKKESFPLTVTSAQKNPTAFYLCASSTQLAGLYEQFFGPGTRLTVL.

This chain connects TRBV5-1 to TRBJ2-3, with TRBD1 identical over 9 bases. The CDR3 length is 14 residues. The V segment lost 4 bases and the J segment 6 bases; nucleotides outside the gene matches: 6. Germline V CDR1 and CDR2: SGHRS, YFSETQ. CDR3 bases: TGCGCCAGCAGCCGGACAGGGGCGAGTGATACGCAGTATTTT. Protein product: CASSRTGASDTQYF.

The gene calls are TRBV3-1 (or the pseudogene TRBV3-2) and TRBJ2-5; D perhaps matches TRBD1 (5 bases). Germline CDR1 LGHDT, CDR2 YNNKEL (reference sequence). The CDR3 contains 16 residues. V was cut by 3 bases and J by 2 bases, with 16 bases left in between. The CDR3 reads CASSQITGRAQETQYF. CDR3 DNA: TGTGCCAGCAGCCAGATCACGGGCAGGGCTCAAGAGACCCAGTACTTC.

The J gene is TRBJ2-1, the V gene TRBV4-1, with TRBD2 as a possible D gene (5 bases). Germline CDR1 reads MGHRA; CDR2 reads YSYEKL. V lost 9 bases, J lost 15 bases, and 15 bases lay in between. The CDR3 covers 10 residues. CDR3 DNA sequence: TGCGCCAGAACCGGGGTCTGTGGGTTCTTC. It yields the protein CARTGVCGFF.

J is TRBJ2-7 and V is TRBV20-1, with TRBD1 as a possible D gene (6 bases). The CDR3 sequence is 13 residues long. The V gene's germline CDR1 is DFQATT and CDR2 SNEGSKA (reference sequence). V was pared by 3 bases and J by 3 bases, with 12 bases between. The CDR3: CSASVQGRYEQYF. Written as DNA, the CDR3 is TGCAGTGCTAGTGTGCAGGGGCGCTACGAGCAGTACTTC.

V is TRBV24-1 and J is TRBJ2-5; D may be TRBD1 (5 bases). The V end lost 0 bases, the J end lost 2 bases, and 9 bases lay between the germline ends. The CDR3 covers 15 residues. Germline lookup yields CDR1 KGHDR and CDR2 SFDVKD. This chain's CDR3 is CATSDLQGRQETQYF. The CDR3 nucleotides are TGTGCCACCAGTGATTTGCAGGGCCGTCAAGAGACCCAGTACTTC.

This chain links TRBV10-1 with TRBJ2-1; 13 nucleotides agree with TRBD2. The ends lost 6 bases at V and 3 bases at J; junction bases unmatched: 5. The CDR3 loop spans 16 amino acids. Germline V gives CDR1 WNHNN, CDR2 SYGVQD (reference sequence). This CDR3 is CASRGGLAGFYNEQFF. DNA for the CDR3: TGCGCCAGCAGGGGGGGACTAGCGGGGTTCTACAATGAGCAGTTCTTC.

The V gene is TRBV2, the J gene TRBJ1-5, with D possibly being TRBD1 (5 bases). This CDR3 contains 16 residues. CDR1 and CDR2 (germline): SNHLY, FYNNEI. Trimming left V 3 bases short and J 4 bases short, with 16 bases between. This CDR3 reads CASSDNLGALNQPQHF. The CDR3, as DNA: TGTGCCAGCAGTGATAATCTAGGGGCCTTAAATCAGCCCCAGCATTTT.

CDR3 region: CASSVHRGRGDTEAFF. The CDR3, as DNA: TGTGCCAGCAGCGTCCATAGGGGGCGCGGGGACACTGAAGCTTTCTTT. This chain uses TRBV9 with TRBJ1-1; the match to TRBD1 covers 7 bases. V trimming: 2 bases; J trimming: 3 bases; junction bases outside the gene matches: 10. Germline V CDR1 and CDR2: SGDLS, YYNGEE. CDR3 length: 16 amino acids.

The chain couples TRBV7-9 to TRBJ2-7; 7 positions match TRBD1. The CDR3 runs 15 residues. The V gene's germline CDR1 is SEHNR and CDR2 FQNEAQ (reference sequence). Trimming took 5 bases from V and 3 from J; bases not matched to a gene: 10. CDR3 protein: CASSVEAAGGYEQYF. CDR3 DNA: TGTGCCAGCAGCGTAGAGGCCGCAGGGGGCTACGAGCAGTACTTC.

The chain uses TRBV3-1 (or the pseudogene TRBV3-2) and TRBJ1-3; D gene unclear. CDR1 is LGHDT, CDR2 YNNKEL, per germline (reference sequence). The V end lost 0 bases, the J end lost 4 bases, and 10 bases lay between the germline ends. The CDR3 length is 15 residues. The CDR3 is CASSQDARKGNTIYF. The CDR3 nucleotides read TGTGCCAGCAGCCAAGATGCCAGGAAGGGAAACACCATATATTTT.

This clone was counted between two and nine times. The J gene is TRBJ1-1, the V gene TRBV19; tentative D call: TRBD1 (6 bases). Per the germline V gene, CDR1 is LNHDA and CDR2 is SQIVND (reference sequence). Trimming pared 4 bases from V and 1 base from J, leaving 19 bases between. The CDR3 covers 17 residues. CDR3 in DNA: TGTGCCAGTAGTACAAAGGACAGTTCAAAAGGGAACACTGAAGCTTTCTTT. Translated, it gives CASSTKDSSKGNTEAFF.

The rearrangement joins TRBV5-4 to TRBJ2-1, with D maybe TRBD1 (5 bases). Per the germline V gene, CDR1 is SGHNT and CDR2 is YYREEE (reference sequence). V lost 0 bases, J lost 0 bases, and 10 bases lay in between. The CDR3 length is 16 residues. The CDR3 DNA reads as TGTGCCAGCAGCTTGGCCTCTAGGGGCTCCTACAATGAGCAGTTCTTC. This sequence encodes CASSLASRGSYNEQFF. The entire variable domain, with the rest obtained from reference TRBV5-4 and TRBJ2-1, is as follows: ETGVTQSPTHLIKTRGQQVTLRCSSQSGHNTVSWYQQALGQGPQFIFQYYREEENGRGNFPPRFSGLQFPNYSSELNVNALELDDSALYLCASSLASRGSYNEQFFGPGTRLTVL.

The rearrangement uses TRBV5-1 and TRBJ1-2, with TRBD1 identical over 7 bases. This CDR3 is built from 13 residues. Looked up from germline, CDR1 is SGHRS and CDR2 is YFSETQ. The ends lost 2 bases at V and 7 bases at J; junction bases unmatched: 5. The CDR3 nucleotides are TGCGCCAGCAGCTTACAGGGGAACGGTGGCTACACCTTC. Translated, it gives CASSLQGNGGYTF.

CDR3 amino acids: CASSRRGGRGNYEQYF. The CDR3 DNA reads as TGTGCCAGCAGCCGCCGCGGAGGGCGGGGGAACTACGAGCAGTACTTC. The chain has TRBV14 and TRBJ2-7; TRBD2 agrees at 7 bases. Germline V gene sequence: CDR1 SGHDN, CDR2 FVKESK. J gave up 3 bases and V 4 bases, and 12 bases lay outside the gene matches. This CDR3 spans 16 amino acids.

The chain has TRBV19 and TRBJ2-3; possible D gene TRBD2, 6 bases. The ends were cut back, 3 bases at V and 6 bases at J, with 13 bases in the middle. The germline V gene encodes CDR1 LNHDA and CDR2 SQIVND (reference sequence). The CDR3 consists of 14 residues. CDR3 sequence (DNA): TGTGCCAGTAGTATGAGTAGCAGCGGGGATACGCAGTATTTT. Its translation is CASSMSSSGDTQYF.